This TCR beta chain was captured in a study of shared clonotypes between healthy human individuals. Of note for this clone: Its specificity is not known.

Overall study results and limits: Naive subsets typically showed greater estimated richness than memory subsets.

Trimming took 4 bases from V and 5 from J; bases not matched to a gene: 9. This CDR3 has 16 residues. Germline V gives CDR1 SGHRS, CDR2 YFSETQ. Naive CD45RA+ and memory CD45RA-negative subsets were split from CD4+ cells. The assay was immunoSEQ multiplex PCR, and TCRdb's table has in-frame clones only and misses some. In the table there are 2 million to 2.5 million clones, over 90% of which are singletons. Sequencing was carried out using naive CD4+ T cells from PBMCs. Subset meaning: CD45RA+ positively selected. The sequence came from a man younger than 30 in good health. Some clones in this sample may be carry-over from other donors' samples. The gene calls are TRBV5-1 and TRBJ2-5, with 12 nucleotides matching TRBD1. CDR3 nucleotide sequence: TGCGCCAGCAGCCCTACCGGGACAGGGGGCGAGGAGACCCAGTACTTC. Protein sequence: CASSPTGTGGEETQYF.